This TCR beta chain was found in a study of early T cells in non-severe SARS-CoV-2 infection. This clonotype was seen repeatedly, ten times or more. TCRdb re-derived calls from the 5' RACE reads in MiXCR, one entry per CDR3 protein. The repertoire consists of approximately 39,000 distinct CDR3 sequences, with roughly 5% occurring once and the leading ten covering 15% to 20%. This clonotype was sampled from an adult who was a healthcare worker with PCR-confirmed SARS-CoV-2 infection or an uninfected control (not recorded which). The sequenced sample was whole blood.

The CDR3 nucleotides read TGTGCCAGCAGCTTAGTCTTCCTCGAATCGGCTTTCTTT. This encodes CASSLVFLESAFF. The chain combines TRBV7-2 with TRBJ1-1; D gene unclear. There are 13 residues in the CDR3. V shed 1 base and J shed 11 bases, with 14 bases lying between them. The germline gives CDR1 SGHTA, CDR2 FQGNSA. The full variable domain, completed using reference TRBV7-2 and TRBJ1-1, is GAGVSQSPSNKVTEKGKDVELRCDPISGHTALYWYRQSLGQGLEFLIYFQGNSAPDKSGLPSDRFSAERTGGSVSTLTIQRTQQEDSAVYLCASSLVFLESAFFGQGTRLTVV.